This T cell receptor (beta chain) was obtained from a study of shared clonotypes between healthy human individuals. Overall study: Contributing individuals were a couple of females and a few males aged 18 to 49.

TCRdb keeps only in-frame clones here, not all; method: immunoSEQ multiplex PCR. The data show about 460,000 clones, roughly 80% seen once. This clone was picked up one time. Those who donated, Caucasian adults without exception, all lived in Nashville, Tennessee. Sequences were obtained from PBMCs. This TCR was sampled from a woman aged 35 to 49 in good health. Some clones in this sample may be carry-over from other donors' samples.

CDR3 protein: CASSETGTYEQYF. The CDR3 nucleotides read TGTGCCAGCAGTGAAACAGGGACCTACGAGCAGTACTTC. The V gene is TRBV6-1, the J gene TRBJ2-7, with TRBD1 as a possible D gene (6 bases). The CDR3 has 13 amino acids. In germline, CDR1 is MNHNS, CDR2 SASEGT. Trimming removed 2 bases at V and 2 bases at J, with 7 bases between.